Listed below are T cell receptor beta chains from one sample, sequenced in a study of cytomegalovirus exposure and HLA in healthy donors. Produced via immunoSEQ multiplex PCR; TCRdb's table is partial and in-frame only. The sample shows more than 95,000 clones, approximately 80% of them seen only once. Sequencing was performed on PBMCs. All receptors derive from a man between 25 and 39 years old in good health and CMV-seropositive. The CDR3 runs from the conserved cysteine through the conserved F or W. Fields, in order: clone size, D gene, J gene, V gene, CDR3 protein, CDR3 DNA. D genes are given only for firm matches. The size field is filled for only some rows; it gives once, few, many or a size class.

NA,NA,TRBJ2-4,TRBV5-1,CASLRLSGNSQYF,TGCGCCAGCCTGAGGTTGTCAGGGAACAGTCAGTACTTC
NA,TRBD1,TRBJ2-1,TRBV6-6,CASSPPGQVGGEQFF,TGTGCCAGCAGTCCTCCGGGACAGGTCGGTGGTGAGCAGTTCTTC
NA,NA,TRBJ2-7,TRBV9,CASSVGLGAGAFYEQYF,TGTGCCAGCAGCGTAGGGTTAGGTGCGGGGGCGTTTTACGAGCAGTACTTC
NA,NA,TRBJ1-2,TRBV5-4,CASSPRGGYGYTF,TGTGCCAGCAGCCCTAGGGGGGGTTATGGCTACACCTTC
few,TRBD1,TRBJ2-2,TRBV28,CASTVIGTGDNTGELFF,TGTGCCAGCACCGTTATAGGGACAGGGGATAACACCGGGGAGCTGTTTTTT
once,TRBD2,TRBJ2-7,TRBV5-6,CASSLGLAGGHEQYF,TGTGCCAGCAGCTTAGGACTAGCGGGGGGCCACGAGCAGTACTTC
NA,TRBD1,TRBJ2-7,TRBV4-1,CASSQSGTGAYEQYF,TGCGCCAGCAGCCAGTCCGGGACAGGGGCCTACGAGCAGTACTTC
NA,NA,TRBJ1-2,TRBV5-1,CASSLGHNYGYTF,TGCGCCAGCAGCTTGGGACACAACTATGGCTACACCTTC
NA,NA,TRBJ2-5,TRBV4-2,CASSSVGETQYF,TGTGCCAGCAGTTCGGTCGGAGAGACCCAGTACTTC
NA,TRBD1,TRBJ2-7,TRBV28,CASSLQGESYEQYF,TGTGCCAGCAGTTTACAGGGGGAGAGCTACGAGCAGTACTTC
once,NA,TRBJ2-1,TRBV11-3,CASSSRTKIHKKQFF,TGTGCCAGCAGCTCGAGGACTAAGATCCATAAGAAGCAGTTCTTC
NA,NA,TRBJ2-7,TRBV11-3,CASSLEGGDPYEQYF,TGTGCCAGCAGCTTAGAGGGCGGGGACCCCTACGAGCAGTACTTC
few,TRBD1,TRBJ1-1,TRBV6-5,CASSYLTGGWNTEAFF,TGTGCCAGCAGTTACTTGACAGGGGGCTGGAACACTGAAGCTTTCTTT
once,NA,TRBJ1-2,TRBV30,CAWSTGGPKYTF,TGTGCCTGGAGCACCGGGGGTCCCAAGTACACCTTC
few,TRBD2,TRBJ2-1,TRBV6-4,CASSDGTSGGYEQFF,TGTGCCAGCAGTGACGGGACTAGCGGGGGCTATGAGCAGTTCTTC
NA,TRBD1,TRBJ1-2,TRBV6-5,CASSLQGYGYTF,TGTGCCAGCAGTTTACAGGGGTATGGCTACACCTTC
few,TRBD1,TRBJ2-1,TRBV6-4,CASSDRRTGGYNEQFF,TGTGCCAGCAGTGACCGTCGGACAGGGGGCTACAATGAGCAGTTCTTC
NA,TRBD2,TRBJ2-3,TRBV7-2,CASSPNGGAGTQYF,TGTGCCAGCAGCCCTAACGGGGGGGCAGGTACGCAGTATTTT
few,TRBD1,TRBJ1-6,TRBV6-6,CASSYPGGNSPLHF,TGTGCCAGCAGTTACCCAGGGGGTAATTCACCCCTCCACTTT
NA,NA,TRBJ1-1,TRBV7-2,CASSSGFYTEAFF,TGTGCCAGCAGTTCAGGGTTTTACACTGAAGCTTTCTTT
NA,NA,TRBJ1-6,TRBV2,CASSVENTNSPLHF,TGTGCCAGCAGTGTGGAGAACACCAATTCACCCCTCCACTTT
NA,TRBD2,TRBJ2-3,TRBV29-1,CSAKRGADTQYF,TGCAGCGCCAAGCGGGGGGCAGATACGCAGTATTTT